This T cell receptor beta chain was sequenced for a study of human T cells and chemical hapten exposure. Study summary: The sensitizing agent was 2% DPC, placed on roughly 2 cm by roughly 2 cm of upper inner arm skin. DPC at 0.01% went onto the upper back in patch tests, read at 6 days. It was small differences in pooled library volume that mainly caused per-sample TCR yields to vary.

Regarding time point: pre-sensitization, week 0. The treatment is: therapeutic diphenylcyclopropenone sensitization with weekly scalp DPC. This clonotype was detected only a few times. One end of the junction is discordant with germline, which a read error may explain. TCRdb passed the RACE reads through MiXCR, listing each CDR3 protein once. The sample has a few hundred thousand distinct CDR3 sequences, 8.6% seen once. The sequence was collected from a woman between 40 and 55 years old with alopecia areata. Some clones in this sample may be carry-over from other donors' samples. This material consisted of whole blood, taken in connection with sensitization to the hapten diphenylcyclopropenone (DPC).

The CDR3 loop reads CASSLALRSDTQYF. The CDR3 bases are TGTGCTAGCAGCTTAGCGTTGCGGAGTGATACGCAGTATTTT. This chain links TRBV7-7 with TRBJ2-3, with D possibly being TRBD2 (5 bases). CDR1 SSHAT and CDR2 FNYEAQ come from the germline V gene (reference sequence). The CDR3 has 14 residues. The variable domain in full, completed from reference TRBV7-7 and TRBJ2-3, reads GAGVSQSPRYKVTKRGQDVTLRCDPISSHATLYWYQQALGQGPEFLTYFNYEAQPDKSGLPSDRFSAERPEGSISTLTIQRTEQRDSAMYRCASSLALRSDTQYFGPGTRLTVL.